The rows below give T cell receptor beta chains drawn from one sample of a study of CD4+ T cells in melanoma. Data came from immunoSEQ multiplex PCR; TCRdb stores just in-frame clones and leaves some out. The top ten clones hold less than 4% of a sample with some 120,000 clones, approximately 92% of them seen once. Specimen: peripheral blood. The receptors come from a human donor with melanoma. The CDR3 runs from the conserved cysteine through the conserved F or W. D genes are given only for firm matches. Some rows have no size entry. The others give once, few or many, or a class for an expanded clone.

>TRBV19|TRBJ2-3|TRBD2|few
TGTGCCAGTAGTATCCGGGCGGGGGGGGCTACAGGCACAGATACGCAGTATTTT
CASSIRAGGATGTDTQYF
>TRBV19|TRBJ1-1|NA|NA
TGTGCCAGCGGACCTCACAGGGTAAACACTGAAGCTTTCTTT
CASGPHRVNTEAFF
>TRBV28|TRBJ1-5|TRBD1|NA
TGTGCCAGCAGAGGCGGACAGGGCGGGTCTCAGCCCCAGCATTTT
CASRGGQGGSQPQHF
>TRBV11-3|TRBJ2-3|NA|NA
TGTGCCAGTGGGAAGGGCGGCACAGATACGCAGTATTTT
CASGKGGTDTQYF
>TRBV28|TRBJ1-5|NA|NA
TGTGCCAGCCGAAGACAGGAGGGTCAGCCCCAGCATTTT
CASRRQEGQPQHF
>TRBV25-1|TRBJ1-1|NA|NA
TGTGCCAGCAGTGAAAAAGGACCCATGGACCCGAACACTGAAGCTTTCTTT
CASSEKGPMDPNTEAFF
>TRBV20-1|TRBJ2-4|NA|NA
TGCAGTGCCCCATTAAACATTCAGTACTTC
CSAPLNIQYF
>TRBV11-2|TRBJ2-7|TRBD2|once
TGTGCCAGCAGCATCCGGACTAGCGGGACCTACGAGCAGTACTTC
CASSIRTSGTYEQYF
>TRBV11-2|TRBJ1-1|NA|NA
TGTGCCAGCAGCTTAGGCGTCAGGGGAAGGGACACTGAAGCTTTCTTT
CASSLGVRGRDTEAFF
>TRBV4-1|TRBJ2-1|NA|NA
TGCGCCAGCAGCCAAGACCCAGCCCGAGACAATGAGCAGTTCTTC
CASSQDPARDNEQFF
>TRBV7-2|TRBJ2-7|NA|NA
TGTGCCAGCAGCTTGGGAACTACCTACTACGAGCAGTACTTC
CASSLGTTYYEQYF
>TRBV7-9|TRBJ2-5|TRBD1|NA
TGTGCCAGCGGGCTTATGACAGGGATGGAGACCCAGTACTTC
CASGLMTGMETQYF
>TRBV28|TRBJ1-3|TRBD1|NA
TGTGCCAGCAGTTCTCTGGACAGGGGGCTTTATGGAAACACCATATATTTT
CASSSLDRGLYGNTIYF
>TRBV20-1|TRBJ2-3|NA|NA
TGCAGTGCTGGGGGGCCAGATACGCAGTATTTT
CSAGGPDTQYF
>TRBV9|TRBJ2-1|TRBD1|NA
TGTGCCAGCAGCGTAGACCCGGGACAGGTAAAGGGTGAGCAGTTCTTC
CASSVDPGQVKGEQFF
>TRBV6-5|TRBJ2-3|NA|once
TGTGCCAGCAGGACACGTAGCACAGATACGCAGTATTTT
CASRTRSTDTQYF
>TRBV2|TRBJ1-5|NA|NA
TGTGCCAGCAGTGTGGGCAGGGGTCGAAATCAGCCCCAGCATTTT
CASSVGRGRNQPQHF
>TRBV30|TRBJ2-3|NA|NA
TGTGCCTGGAGCAGGGGACTCAGCACAGATACGCAGTATTTT
CAWSRGLSTDTQYF
>TRBV6-5|TRBJ2-3|NA|NA
TGTGCCAGCAGTTACGCGGATACGCAGTATTTT
CASSYADTQYF
>TRBV5-1|TRBJ2-2|NA|NA
TGCGCCAGCAGCCCGGACGGTCGGGGGGAGCTGTTTTTT
CASSPDGRGELFF
>TRBV19|TRBJ1-6|TRBD1|NA
TGTGCCAGTAGTCGGGACAGGGGGAACTCACCCCTCCACTTT
CASSRDRGNSPLHF